These 17 T cell receptor beta chains came from one sample sequenced in a study of T cell changes during pregnancy in multiple sclerosis. Some clones are missing from TCRdb's copy, which holds only in-frame ones; the method was immunoSEQ multiplex PCR. This sample has about 30,000 clones; 85% to 95% occur once, and the top ten carry roughly 5.7%. The sample was CD8+ T cells from peripheral blood mononuclear cells, taken before pregnancy. The receptors originated from a female donor with multiple sclerosis, enrolled in a pregnancy study.

The CDR3 DNA reads as TGCGCCAGCAGCCAATCATCGACAGGTACCTACGAGCAGTACTTC. This gives the protein CASSQSSTGTYEQYF. This sequence joins TRBV4-3 and TRBJ2-7; D is perhaps TRBD1 (6 bases). Germline loops: CDR1 LGHNA, CDR2 YSLEER. The V end was cut by 2 bases, the J end by 2 bases, with 13 bases between. The CDR3 spans 15 residues.

This clone was seen a few times. V usage is TRBV27 and J usage is TRBJ1-2, with 8 bases identical to TRBD1. This CDR3 spans 13 amino acids. Germline V gene lookup returns CDR1 MNHEY and CDR2 SMNVEV (reference sequence). V trimming: 9 bases; J trimming: 7 bases; junction bases outside the gene matches: 10. The CDR3: CASGQGAMSGYTF. As DNA, the CDR3 is TGTGCCAGTGGGCAGGGGGCAATGAGTGGCTACACCTTC.

V is TRBV5-1 and J is TRBJ2-5; D call uncertain. From germline, CDR1 is SGHRS and CDR2 YFSETQ. The CDR3 contains 15 residues. Trimming stripped 4 bases from V and 3 bases from J, with 16 bases between. In nucleotides, the CDR3 is TGCGCCAGCAGCCAGGTAGTACCCCTTAAAGAGACCCAGTACTTC. As protein: CASSQVVPLKETQYF.

J is TRBJ1-2 and V is TRBV19; maybe TRBD1 (6 bases). Germline V gene sequence: CDR1 LNHDA, CDR2 SQIVND (reference sequence). This CDR3 comprises 13 residues. The ends were cut back, 5 bases at V and 2 bases at J, with 9 bases in the middle. This chain's CDR3 is CASSPGTNYGYTF. The CDR3 DNA reads as TGTGCCAGTAGTCCCGGGACAAACTATGGCTACACCTTC.

The rearrangement uses TRBV27 and TRBJ2-7; 8 nucleotides match TRBD1. Germline CDR1 is MNHEY and CDR2 is SMNVEV (reference sequence). J lost 6 bases, V lost 5 bases, and 9 bases had no gene match. The CDR3 has 14 amino acids. CDR3 in DNA: TGTGCCAGCAGTCCTGGGACAGGTGGGGGCGAGCAGTACTTC. Protein sequence: CASSPGTGGGEQYF.

The J gene is TRBJ2-5, the V gene TRBV4-3; a weak D match, TRBD2 (6 bases). Germline V gene sequence: CDR1 LGHNA, CDR2 YSLEER. The CDR3 covers 15 residues. V lost 0 bases, J lost 2 bases, and 10 bases lay in between. In DNA form, the CDR3 reads TGCGCCAGCAGCCAAGACGCGGGGTCGCAAGAGACCCAGTACTTC. Translation gives CASSQDAGSQETQYF.

The chain couples TRBV6-5 to TRBJ1-4; D gene unclear. The V and J ends lost 0 bases and 7 bases respectively, with 12 bases between them. Germline V gives CDR1 MNHEY, CDR2 SVGAGI. The CDR3 length is 15 residues. The CDR3 loop reads CASSYSGGDSEKLFF. The DNA of the CDR3 is TGTGCCAGCAGTTACTCCGGCGGGGATAGTGAAAAACTGTTTTTT.

The CDR3 nucleotides are TGTGCCAGCAGCATCGGGACAGGGAAGAACACCGGGGAGCTGTTTTTT. Translation: CASSIGTGKNTGELFF. The J gene is TRBJ2-2, the V gene TRBV7-6; 9 positions match TRBD1. The ends lost 5 bases at V and 1 base at J; junction bases unmatched: 5. The CDR3 extends over 16 amino acids. From germline, CDR1 is SGHVS and CDR2 FNYEAQ.

The chain recombines TRBV13 with TRBJ2-7, with 8 nucleotides matching TRBD1. After removal of 4 bases from V and 2 bases from J, the junction contained 7 bases not matched to a gene. Germline V gives CDR1 PRHDT, CDR2 FYEKMQ (reference sequence). The length of the CDR3 is 15 residues. The CDR3 loop reads CASSSMDREAYEQYF. The CDR3 DNA follows: TGTGCCAGCAGCTCTATGGACAGGGAGGCCTACGAGCAGTACTTC.

This chain uses TRBV15 with TRBJ2-3; 13 nucleotides agree with TRBD2. The V gene's germline CDR1 is LNHNV and CDR2 YYDKDF (reference sequence). The V gene end was trimmed by 1 base and the J gene end by 2 bases; junction bases not matched to a gene: 3. The length of the CDR3 is 17 residues. The CDR3 DNA reads as TGTGCCACCAGCAGAGGACTAGCGGGGGGCCTCACAGATACGCAGTATTTT. Protein product: CATSRGLAGGLTDTQYF.

The rearrangement uses TRBV7-9 and TRBJ1-2, with D maybe TRBD1 (5 bases). This CDR3 contains 15 residues. Trimming stripped 5 bases from V and 6 bases from J, with 19 bases between. CDR1 SEHNR and CDR2 FQNEAQ come from the germline V gene (reference sequence). The CDR3 loop is CASSDHNQGMDGYTF. In DNA, the CDR3 is TGTGCCAGCAGCGACCACAATCAGGGTATGGATGGCTACACCTTC. The whole variable domain, filled in from reference TRBV7-9 and TRBJ1-2, reads DTGVSQNPRHKITKRGQNVTFRCDPISEHNRLYWYRQTLGQGPEFLTYFQNEAQLEKSRLLSDRFSAERPKGSFSTLEIQRTEQGDSAMYLCASSDHNQGMDGYTFGSGTRLTVV.

This sequence joins TRBV29-1 and TRBJ2-7; TRBD2 might be the D (6 bases). Germline-derived CDR1 and CDR2 are SQVTM and ANQGSEA. V was shortened by 1 base and J by 0 bases, with 13 bases between the two germline ends. This CDR3 contains 15 residues. The CDR3 DNA reads as TGCAGCGTTGAAGGGGACTTCCTAAGCTCCTACGAGCAGTACTTC. Protein product: CSVEGDFLSSYEQYF.

The gene calls are TRBV9 and TRBJ2-1; D is undetermined. V was cut by 0 bases and J by 6 bases, with 10 bases left in between. The CDR3 sequence is 14 residues long. Germline CDR1 reads SGDLS; CDR2 reads YYNGEE. CDR3 protein: CASSVASRGNEQFF. The CDR3 DNA is TGTGCCAGCAGCGTAGCAAGCAGAGGCAATGAGCAGTTCTTC.

V and J are TRBV7-6 and TRBJ2-3; D possibly corresponds to TRBD1 (6 bases). Germline-derived CDR1 and CDR2 are SGHVS and FNYEAQ. Trimming left V 0 bases short and J 6 bases short, with 22 bases between. This CDR3 is 18 amino acids long. CDR3 region: CASSLAVSTGSRFDTQYF. DNA for the CDR3: TGTGCCAGCAGCTTAGCTGTATCCACAGGGTCTCGATTTGATACGCAGTATTTT.

This chain connects TRBV6-5 to TRBJ2-5; TRBD1 aligns across 8 bases. After removal of 2 bases from V and 0 bases from J, the junction contained 5 bases not matched to a gene. The CDR3 spans 16 residues. Germline loops: CDR1 MNHEY, CDR2 SVGAGI. The CDR3 reads CASSYGTGAYQETQYF. The CDR3 bases are TGTGCCAGCAGTTACGGGACAGGAGCGTACCAAGAGACCCAGTACTTC.

The J gene is TRBJ2-2, the V gene TRBV2; weak D call: TRBD1 (5 bases). The CDR3 length is 17 residues. CDR1 is SNHLY, CDR2 FYNNEI, per germline. Trimming shortened V by 2 bases and J by 2 bases, and 15 bases separated the two germline ends. Here the CDR3 reads CASSEWGPVHNTGELFF. The CDR3, as DNA: TGTGCCAGCAGTGAATGGGGCCCGGTACATAACACCGGGGAGCTGTTTTTT.

The chain recombines TRBV10-3 with TRBJ1-5, with TRBD1 as a possible D gene (5 bases). The CDR3 has 13 residues. Germline loops: CDR1 ENHRY, CDR2 SYGVKD. The V end was cut by 8 bases, the J end by 5 bases, with 13 bases between. In DNA, the CDR3 is TGTGCCATCGGTGGGGCTACTCATCAGCCCCAGCATTTT. Translation gives CAIGGATHQPQHF.